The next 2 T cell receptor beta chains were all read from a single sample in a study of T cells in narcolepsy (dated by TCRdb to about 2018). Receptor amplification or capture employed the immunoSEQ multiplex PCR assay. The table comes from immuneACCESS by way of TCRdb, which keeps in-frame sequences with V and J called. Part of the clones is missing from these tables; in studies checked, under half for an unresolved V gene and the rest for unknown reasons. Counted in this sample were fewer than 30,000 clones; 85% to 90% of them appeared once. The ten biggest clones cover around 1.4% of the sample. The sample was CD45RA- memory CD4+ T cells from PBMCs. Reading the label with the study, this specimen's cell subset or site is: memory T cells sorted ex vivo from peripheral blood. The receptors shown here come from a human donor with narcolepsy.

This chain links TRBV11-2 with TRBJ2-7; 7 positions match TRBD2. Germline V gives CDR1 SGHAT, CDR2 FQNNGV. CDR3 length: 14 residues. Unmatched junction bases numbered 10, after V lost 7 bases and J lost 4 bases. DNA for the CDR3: TGTGCCAGCACCCAAGCGGGGCTTCGGTACGAGCAGTACTTC. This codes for CASTQAGLRYEQYF.

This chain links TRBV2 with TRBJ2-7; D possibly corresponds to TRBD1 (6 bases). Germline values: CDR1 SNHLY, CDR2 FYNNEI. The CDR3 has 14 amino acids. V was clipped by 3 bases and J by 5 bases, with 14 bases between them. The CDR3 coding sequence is TGTGCCAGCAGTGATACAGGGTTTTTCAACGAGCAGTACTTC. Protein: CASSDTGFFNEQYF.